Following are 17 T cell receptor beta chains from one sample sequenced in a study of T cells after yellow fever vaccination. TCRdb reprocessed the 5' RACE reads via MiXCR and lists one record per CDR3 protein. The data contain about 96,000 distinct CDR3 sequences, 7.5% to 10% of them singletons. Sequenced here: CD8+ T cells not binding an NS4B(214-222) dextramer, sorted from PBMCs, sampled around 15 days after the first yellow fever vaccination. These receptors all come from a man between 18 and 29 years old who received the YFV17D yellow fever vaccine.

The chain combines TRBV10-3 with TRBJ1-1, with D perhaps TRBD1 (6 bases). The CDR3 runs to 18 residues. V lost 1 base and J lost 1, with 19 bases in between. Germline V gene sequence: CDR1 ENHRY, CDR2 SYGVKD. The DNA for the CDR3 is TGTGCCATCAGTGAGTTTGCCGGGGGCGCATATAGGAACACTGAAGCTTTCTTT. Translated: CAISEFAGGAYRNTEAFF.

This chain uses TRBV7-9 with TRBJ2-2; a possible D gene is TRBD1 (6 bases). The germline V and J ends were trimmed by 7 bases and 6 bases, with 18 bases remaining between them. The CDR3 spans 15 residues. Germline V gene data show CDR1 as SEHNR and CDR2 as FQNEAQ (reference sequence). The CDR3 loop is CASTSGQRRAGELFF. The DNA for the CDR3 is TGTGCCAGCACCTCTGGACAGCGGAGAGCCGGGGAGCTGTTTTTT. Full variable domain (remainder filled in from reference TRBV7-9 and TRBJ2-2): DTGVSQNPRHKITKRGQNVTFRCDPISEHNRLYWYRQTLGQGPEFLTYFQNEAQLEKSRLLSDRFSAERPKGSFSTLEIQRTEQGDSAMYLCASTSGQRRAGELFFGEGSRLTVL.

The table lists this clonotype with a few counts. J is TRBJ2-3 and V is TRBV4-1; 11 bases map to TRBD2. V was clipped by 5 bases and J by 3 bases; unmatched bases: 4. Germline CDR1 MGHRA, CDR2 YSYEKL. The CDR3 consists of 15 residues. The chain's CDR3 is CASSIRTSGTDTQYF. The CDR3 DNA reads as TGCGCCAGCAGCATTCGGACTAGCGGGACAGATACGCAGTATTTT.

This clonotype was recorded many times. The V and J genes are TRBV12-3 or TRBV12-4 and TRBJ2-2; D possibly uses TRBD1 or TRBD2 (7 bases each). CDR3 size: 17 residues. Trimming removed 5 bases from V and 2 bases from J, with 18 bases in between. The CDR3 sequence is CASSPSGGEINTGELFF. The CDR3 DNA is TGTGCCAGCAGTCCCTCAGGGGGGGAGATCAACACCGGGGAGCTGTTTTTT.

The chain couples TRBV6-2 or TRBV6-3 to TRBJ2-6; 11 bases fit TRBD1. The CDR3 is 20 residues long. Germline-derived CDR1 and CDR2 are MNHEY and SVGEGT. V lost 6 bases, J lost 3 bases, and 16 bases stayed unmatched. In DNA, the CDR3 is TGTGCCAGCAGGAGAGTCCCGGGACAGGGGGATGAATATGGGGCCAACGTCCTGACTTTC. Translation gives CASRRVPGQGDEYGANVLTF.

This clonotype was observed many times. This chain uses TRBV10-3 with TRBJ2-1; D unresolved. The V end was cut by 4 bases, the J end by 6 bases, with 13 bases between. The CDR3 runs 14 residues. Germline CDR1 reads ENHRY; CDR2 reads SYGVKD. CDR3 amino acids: CAISGAAWGNEQFF. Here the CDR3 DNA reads TGTGCCATCAGTGGGGCCGCTTGGGGCAATGAGCAGTTCTTC.

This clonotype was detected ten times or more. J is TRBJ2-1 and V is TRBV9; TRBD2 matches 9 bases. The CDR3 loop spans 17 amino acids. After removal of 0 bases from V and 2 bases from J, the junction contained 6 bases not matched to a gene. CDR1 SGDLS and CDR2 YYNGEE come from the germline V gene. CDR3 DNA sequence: TGTGCCAGCAGCGTAGAGGTTAGCGGGGGCCCCTACAATGAGCAGTTCTTC. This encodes CASSVEVSGGPYNEQFF. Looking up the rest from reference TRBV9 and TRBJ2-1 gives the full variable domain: DSGVTQTPKHLITATGQRVTLRCSPRSGDLSVYWYQQSLDQGLQFLIQYYNGEERAKGNILERFSAQQFPDLHSELNLSSLELGDSALYFCASSVEVSGGPYNEQFFGPGTRLTVL.

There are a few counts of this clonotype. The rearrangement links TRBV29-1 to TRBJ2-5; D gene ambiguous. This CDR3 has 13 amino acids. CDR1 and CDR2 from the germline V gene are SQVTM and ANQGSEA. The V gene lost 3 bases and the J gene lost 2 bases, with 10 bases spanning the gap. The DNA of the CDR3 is TGCAGCGTTGAGAGAGAAATACAAGAGACCCAGTACTTC. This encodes CSVEREIQETQYF.

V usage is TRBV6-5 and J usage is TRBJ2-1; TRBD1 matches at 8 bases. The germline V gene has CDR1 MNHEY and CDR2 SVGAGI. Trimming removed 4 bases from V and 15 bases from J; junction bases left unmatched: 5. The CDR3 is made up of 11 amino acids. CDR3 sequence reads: CASSSDRDRFF. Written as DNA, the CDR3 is TGTGCCAGCAGTTCGGACAGGGATCGGTTCTTC.

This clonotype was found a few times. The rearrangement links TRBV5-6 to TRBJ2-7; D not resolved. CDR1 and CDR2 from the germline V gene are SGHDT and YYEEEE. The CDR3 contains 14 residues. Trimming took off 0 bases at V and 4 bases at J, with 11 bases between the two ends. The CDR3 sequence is CASSLDAMGYEQYV. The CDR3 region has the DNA TGTGCCAGCAGCTTGGATGCTATGGGATACGAGCAGTACGTC.

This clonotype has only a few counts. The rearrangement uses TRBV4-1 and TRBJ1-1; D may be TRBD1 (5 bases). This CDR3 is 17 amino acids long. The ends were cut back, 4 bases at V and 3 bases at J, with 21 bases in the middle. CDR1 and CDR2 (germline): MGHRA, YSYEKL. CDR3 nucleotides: TGCGCCAGCAGCCCTGTGGGGGAGGGGAGTAGGGACACTGAAGCTTTCTTT. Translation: CASSPVGEGSRDTEAFF.

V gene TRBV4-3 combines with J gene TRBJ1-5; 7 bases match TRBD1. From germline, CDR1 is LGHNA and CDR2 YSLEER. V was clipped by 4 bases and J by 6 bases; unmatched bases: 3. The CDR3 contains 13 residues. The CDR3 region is CASSRDRVQPQHF. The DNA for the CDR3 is TGCGCCAGCAGCCGCGACAGGGTTCAGCCCCAGCATTTT.

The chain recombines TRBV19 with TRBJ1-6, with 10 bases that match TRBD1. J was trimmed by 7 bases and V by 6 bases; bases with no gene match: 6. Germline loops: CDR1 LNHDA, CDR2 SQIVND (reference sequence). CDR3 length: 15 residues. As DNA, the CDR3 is TGTGCCAGTAGCCCGACAGGGGGCCGGAATTCACCCCTCCACTTT. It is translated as CASSPTGGRNSPLHF.

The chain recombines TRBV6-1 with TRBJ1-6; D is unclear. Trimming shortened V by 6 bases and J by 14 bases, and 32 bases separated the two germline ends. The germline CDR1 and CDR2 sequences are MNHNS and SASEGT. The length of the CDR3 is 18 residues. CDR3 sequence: CASRFRTPGDPKDLSLHF. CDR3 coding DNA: TGTGCCAGCAGATTCCGTACCCCCGGTGACCCAAAAGATTTGTCCCTCCACTTT.

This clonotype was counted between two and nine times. The CDR3 DNA reads TGTGCCAGCAGCGGGAGCGGGGGGGCCTCTAGCACAGATACGCAGTATTTT. This encodes CASSGSGGASSTDTQYF. The chain joins TRBV9 to TRBJ2-3, with TRBD2 matching over 10 bases. V lost 3 bases and J lost 0; bases outside the gene matches: 7. CDR1 and CDR2 from the germline V gene are SGDLS and YYNGEE. This CDR3 contains 17 residues.

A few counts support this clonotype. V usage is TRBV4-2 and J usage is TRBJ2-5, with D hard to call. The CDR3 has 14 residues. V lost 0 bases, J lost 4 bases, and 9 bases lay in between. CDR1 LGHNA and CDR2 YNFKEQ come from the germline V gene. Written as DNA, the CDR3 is TGTGCCAGCAGCCAAGATGCGCTAGTAGAGACCCAGTACTTC. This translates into CASSQDALVETQYF.

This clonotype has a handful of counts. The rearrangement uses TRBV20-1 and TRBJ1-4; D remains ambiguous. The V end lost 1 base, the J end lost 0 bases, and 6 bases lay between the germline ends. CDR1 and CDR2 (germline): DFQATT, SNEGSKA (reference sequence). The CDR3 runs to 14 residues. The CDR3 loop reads CSARVSATNEKLFF. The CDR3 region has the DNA TGCAGTGCTAGAGTATCGGCAACTAATGAAAAACTGTTTTTT.